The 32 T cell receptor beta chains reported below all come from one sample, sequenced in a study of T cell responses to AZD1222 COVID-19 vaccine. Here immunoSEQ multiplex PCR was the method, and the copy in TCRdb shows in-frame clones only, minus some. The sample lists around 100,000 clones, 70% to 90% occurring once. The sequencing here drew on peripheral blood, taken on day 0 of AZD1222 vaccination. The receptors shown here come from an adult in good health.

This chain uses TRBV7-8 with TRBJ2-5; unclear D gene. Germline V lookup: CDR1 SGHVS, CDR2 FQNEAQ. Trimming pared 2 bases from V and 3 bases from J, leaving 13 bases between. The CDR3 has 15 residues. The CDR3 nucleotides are TGTGCCAGCAGCTTAATTGGGGAAGGGAAAGAGACCCAGTACTTC. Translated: CASSLIGEGKETQYF.

The CDR3 DNA is TGTGCCAGCAGTCTTCCGGGGCCCTCTGGGGCCAACGTCCTGACTTTC. Protein: CASSLPGPSGANVLTF. This chain links TRBV3-1 (or the pseudogene TRBV3-2) with TRBJ2-6; possibly TRBD1 or TRBD2 for D (5 bases each). The germline V gene has CDR1 LGHDT and CDR2 YNNKEL (reference sequence). V lost 6 bases and J lost 0, with 12 bases in between. The CDR3 length is 16 residues.

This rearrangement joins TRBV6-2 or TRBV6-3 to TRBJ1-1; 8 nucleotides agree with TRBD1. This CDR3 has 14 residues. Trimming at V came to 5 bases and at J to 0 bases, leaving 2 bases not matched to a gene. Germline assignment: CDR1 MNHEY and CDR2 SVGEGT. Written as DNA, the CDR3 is TGTGCCAGCAGTACAGGGGGTTTGAACACTGAAGCTTTCTTT. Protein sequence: CASSTGGLNTEAFF.

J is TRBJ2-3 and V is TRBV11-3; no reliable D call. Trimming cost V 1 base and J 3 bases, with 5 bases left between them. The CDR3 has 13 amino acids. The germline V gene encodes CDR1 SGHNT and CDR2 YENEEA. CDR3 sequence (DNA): TGTGCCAGCAGCTTAGTCGTTACAGATACGCAGTATTTT. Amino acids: CASSLVVTDTQYF.

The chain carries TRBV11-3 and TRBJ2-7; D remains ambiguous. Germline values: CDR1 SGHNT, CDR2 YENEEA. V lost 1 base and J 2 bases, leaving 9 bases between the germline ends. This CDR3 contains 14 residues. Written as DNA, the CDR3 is TGTGCCAGCAGCTTAGGTGGTTCCGCCTACGAGCAGTACTTC. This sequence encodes CASSLGGSAYEQYF.

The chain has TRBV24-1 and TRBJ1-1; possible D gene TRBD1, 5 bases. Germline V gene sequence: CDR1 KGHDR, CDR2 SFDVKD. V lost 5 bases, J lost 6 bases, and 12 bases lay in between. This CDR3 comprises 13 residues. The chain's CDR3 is CATSAHGGAEAFF. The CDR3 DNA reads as TGTGCCACCAGTGCCCATGGAGGGGCTGAAGCTTTCTTT.

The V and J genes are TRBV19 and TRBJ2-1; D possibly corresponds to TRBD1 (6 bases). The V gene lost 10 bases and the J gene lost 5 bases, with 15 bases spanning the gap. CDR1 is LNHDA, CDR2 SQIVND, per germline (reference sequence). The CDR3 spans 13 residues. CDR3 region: CATSQGPNNEQFF. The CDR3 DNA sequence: TGTGCCACGAGTCAGGGGCCCAACAATGAGCAGTTCTTC.

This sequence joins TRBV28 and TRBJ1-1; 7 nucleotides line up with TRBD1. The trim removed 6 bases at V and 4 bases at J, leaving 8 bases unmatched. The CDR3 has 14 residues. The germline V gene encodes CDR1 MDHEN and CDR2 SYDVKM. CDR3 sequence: CASSPGGVGTEAFF. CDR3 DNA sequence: TGTGCCAGCAGCCCAGGGGGAGTGGGCACTGAAGCTTTCTTT.

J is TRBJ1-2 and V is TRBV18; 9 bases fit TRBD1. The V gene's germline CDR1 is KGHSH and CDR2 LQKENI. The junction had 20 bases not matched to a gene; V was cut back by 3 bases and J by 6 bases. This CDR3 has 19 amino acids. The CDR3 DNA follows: TGTGCCAGCTCACCCGGCCAGGGACAGGGAAAAAAGGGGGCTAATGGCTACACCTTC. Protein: CASSPGQGQGKKGANGYTF.

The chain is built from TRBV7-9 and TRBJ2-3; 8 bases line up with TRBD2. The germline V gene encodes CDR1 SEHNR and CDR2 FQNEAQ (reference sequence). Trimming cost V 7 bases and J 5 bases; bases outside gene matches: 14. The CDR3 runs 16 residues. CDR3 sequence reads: CASNPRASGSVDTQYF. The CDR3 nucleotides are TGTGCCAGCAACCCTCGGGCTAGCGGGTCCGTAGATACGCAGTATTTT.

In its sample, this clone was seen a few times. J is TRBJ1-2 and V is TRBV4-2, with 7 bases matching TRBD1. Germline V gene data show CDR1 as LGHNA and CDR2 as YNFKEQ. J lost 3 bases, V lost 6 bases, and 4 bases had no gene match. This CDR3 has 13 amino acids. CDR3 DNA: TGTGCCAGCAGGATTGGGACAGACTATGGCTACACCTTC. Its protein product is CASRIGTDYGYTF.

The CDR3 loop is CAWRLSGLGALHF. DNA of the CDR3: TGTGCCTGGCGACTGTCAGGCCTGGGAGCCCTCCACTTT. V usage is TRBV30 and J usage is TRBJ1-6; the D is unclear. The V gene lost 5 bases and the J gene lost 14 bases, with 19 bases spanning the gap. This CDR3 has 13 residues. Germline CDR1 is GTSNPN and CDR2 is SVGIG (reference sequence).

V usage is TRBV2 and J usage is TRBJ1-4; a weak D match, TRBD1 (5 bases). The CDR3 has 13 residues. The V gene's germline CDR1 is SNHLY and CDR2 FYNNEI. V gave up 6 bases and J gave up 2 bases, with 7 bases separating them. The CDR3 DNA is TGTGCCAGCAGAGGGGATACTAATGAAAAACTGTTTTTT. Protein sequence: CASRGDTNEKLFF.

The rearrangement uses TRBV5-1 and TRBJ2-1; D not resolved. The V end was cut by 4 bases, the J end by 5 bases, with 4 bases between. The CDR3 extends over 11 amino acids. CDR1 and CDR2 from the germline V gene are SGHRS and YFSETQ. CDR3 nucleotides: TGCGCCAGCAGCGTCAACAATGAGCAGTTCTTC. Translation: CASSVNNEQFF.

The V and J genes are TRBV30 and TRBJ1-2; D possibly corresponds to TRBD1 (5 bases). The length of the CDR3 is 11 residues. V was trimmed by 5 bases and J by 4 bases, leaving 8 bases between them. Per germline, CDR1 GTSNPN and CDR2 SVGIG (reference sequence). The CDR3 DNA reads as TGTGCCTGGGGCGGGGGCTATGGCTACACCTTC. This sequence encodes CAWGGGYGYTF.

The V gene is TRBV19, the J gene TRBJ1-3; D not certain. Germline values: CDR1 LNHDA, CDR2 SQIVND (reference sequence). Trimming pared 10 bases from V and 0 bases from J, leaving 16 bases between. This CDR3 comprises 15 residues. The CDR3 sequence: CATMNRANSGNTIYF. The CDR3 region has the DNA TGTGCCACTATGAACCGGGCAAACTCTGGAAACACCATATATTTT.

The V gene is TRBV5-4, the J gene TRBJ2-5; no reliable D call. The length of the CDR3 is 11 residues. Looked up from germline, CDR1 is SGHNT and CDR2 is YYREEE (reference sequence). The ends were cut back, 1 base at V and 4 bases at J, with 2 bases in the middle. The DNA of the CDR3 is TGTGCCAGCAGCTTGCTAGAGACCCAGTACTTC. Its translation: CASSLLETQYF.

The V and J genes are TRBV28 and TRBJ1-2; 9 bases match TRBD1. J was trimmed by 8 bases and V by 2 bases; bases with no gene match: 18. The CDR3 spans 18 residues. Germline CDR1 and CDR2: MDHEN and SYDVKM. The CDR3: CASSLRGTGFAIAGGYTF. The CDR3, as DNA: TGTGCCAGCAGTTTACGAGGGACAGGGTTCGCGATTGCGGGGGGCTACACCTTC.

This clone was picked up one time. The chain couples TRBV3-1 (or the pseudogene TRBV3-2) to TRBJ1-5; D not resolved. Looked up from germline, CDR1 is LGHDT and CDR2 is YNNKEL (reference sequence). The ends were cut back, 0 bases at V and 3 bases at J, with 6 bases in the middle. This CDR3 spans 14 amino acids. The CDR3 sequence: CASSQDQPNQPQHF. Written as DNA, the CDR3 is TGTGCCAGCAGCCAAGACCAGCCCAATCAGCCCCAGCATTTT.

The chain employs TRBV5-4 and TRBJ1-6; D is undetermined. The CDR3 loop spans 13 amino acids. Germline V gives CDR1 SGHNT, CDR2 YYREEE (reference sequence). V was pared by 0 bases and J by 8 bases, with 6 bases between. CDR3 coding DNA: TGTGCCAGCAGCTTGGAGGCGCATTCACCCCTCCACTTT. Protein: CASSLEAHSPLHF.

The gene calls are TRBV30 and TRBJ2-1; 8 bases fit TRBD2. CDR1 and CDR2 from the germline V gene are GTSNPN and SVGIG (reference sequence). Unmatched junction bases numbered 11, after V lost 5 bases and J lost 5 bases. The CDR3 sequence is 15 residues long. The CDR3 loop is CAWSWRLARNNEQFF. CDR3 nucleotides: TGTGCCTGGTCCTGGCGACTAGCGAGGAACAATGAGCAGTTCTTC.

CDR3 in DNA: TGTGCCAGCAGCGGGGACAGTTATAGCAATCAGCCCCAGCATTTT. Protein: CASSGDSYSNQPQHF. The chain is built from TRBV2 and TRBJ1-5; TRBD1 matches at 7 bases. Germline V gene data show CDR1 as SNHLY and CDR2 as FYNNEI. V shed 6 bases and J 0 bases; nucleotides not matched to a gene: 5. The CDR3 extends over 15 amino acids. Filled out from reference TRBV2 and TRBJ1-5, the complete variable domain reads EPEVTQTPSHQVTQMGQEVILRCVPISNHLYFYWYRQILGQKVEFLVSFYNNEISEKSEIFDDQFSVERPDGSNFTLKIRSTKLEDSAMYFCASSGDSYSNQPQHFGDGTRLSIL.

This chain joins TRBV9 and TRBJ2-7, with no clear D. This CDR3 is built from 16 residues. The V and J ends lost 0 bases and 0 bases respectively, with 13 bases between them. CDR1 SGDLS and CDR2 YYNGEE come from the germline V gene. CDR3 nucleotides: TGTGCCAGCAGCGTAGATGGACGGACGAGCTCCTACGAGCAGTACTTC. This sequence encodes CASSVDGRTSSYEQYF.

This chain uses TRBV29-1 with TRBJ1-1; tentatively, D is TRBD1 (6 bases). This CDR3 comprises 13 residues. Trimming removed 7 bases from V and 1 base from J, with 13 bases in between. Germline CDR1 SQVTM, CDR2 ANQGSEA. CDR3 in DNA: TGCAGCGCCCACAGGGTCCCGAACACTGAAGCTTTCTTT. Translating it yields CSAHRVPNTEAFF.

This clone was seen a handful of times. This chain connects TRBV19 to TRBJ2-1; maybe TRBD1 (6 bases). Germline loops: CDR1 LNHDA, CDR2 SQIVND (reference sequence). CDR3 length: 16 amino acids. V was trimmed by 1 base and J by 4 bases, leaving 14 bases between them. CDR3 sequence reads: CASSIGGQGPYNEQFF. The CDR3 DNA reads TGTGCCAGTAGTATAGGGGGCCAGGGGCCTTACAATGAGCAGTTCTTC.

The CDR3 nucleotides are TGCGCCAGCAGCTTGGCGGGAGACACCTCTGGAAACACCATATATTTT. It codes for CASSLAGDTSGNTIYF. The chain uses TRBV5-1 and TRBJ1-3; D is uncertain. V lost 0 bases and J 0 bases, leaving 10 bases between the germline ends. There are 16 residues in the CDR3. Germline CDR1 SGHRS, CDR2 YFSETQ.

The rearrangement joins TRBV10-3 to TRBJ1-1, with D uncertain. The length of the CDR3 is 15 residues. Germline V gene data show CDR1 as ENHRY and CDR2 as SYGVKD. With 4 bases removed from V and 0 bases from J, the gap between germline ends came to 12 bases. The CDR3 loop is CAISGPGMVNTEAFF. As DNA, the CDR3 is TGTGCCATCAGTGGCCCGGGTATGGTGAACACTGAAGCTTTCTTT.

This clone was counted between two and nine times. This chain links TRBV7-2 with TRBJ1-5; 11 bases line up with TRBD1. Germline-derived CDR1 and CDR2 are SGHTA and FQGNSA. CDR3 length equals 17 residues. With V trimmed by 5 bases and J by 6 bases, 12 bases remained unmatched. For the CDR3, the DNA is TGTGCCAGCAGCCCTCGGACAGGGGGCCTTTCGACTCAGCCCCAGCATTTT. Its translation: CASSPRTGGLSTQPQHF.

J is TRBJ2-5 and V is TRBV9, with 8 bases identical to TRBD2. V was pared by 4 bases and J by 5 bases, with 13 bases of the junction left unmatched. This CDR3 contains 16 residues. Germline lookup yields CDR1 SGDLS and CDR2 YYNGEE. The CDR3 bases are TGTGCCAGCAGCCCCTGGAGCGGGAGCAACGGGGAGACCCAGTACTTC. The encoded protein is CASSPWSGSNGETQYF.

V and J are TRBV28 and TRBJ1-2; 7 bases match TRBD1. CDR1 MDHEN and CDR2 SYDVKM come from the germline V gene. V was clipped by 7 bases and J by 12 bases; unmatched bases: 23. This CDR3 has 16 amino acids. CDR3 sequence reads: CASMAGGEWLHGVDTF. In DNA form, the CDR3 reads TGTGCCAGCATGGCAGGGGGGGAATGGCTACACGGTGTTGACACCTTC.

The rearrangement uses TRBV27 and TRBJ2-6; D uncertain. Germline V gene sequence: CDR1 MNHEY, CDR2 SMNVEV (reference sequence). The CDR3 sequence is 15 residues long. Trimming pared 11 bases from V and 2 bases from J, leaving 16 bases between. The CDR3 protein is CACSRAPTGANVLTF. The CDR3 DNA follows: TGTGCCTGCTCCCGGGCCCCCACTGGGGCCAACGTCCTGACTTTC.

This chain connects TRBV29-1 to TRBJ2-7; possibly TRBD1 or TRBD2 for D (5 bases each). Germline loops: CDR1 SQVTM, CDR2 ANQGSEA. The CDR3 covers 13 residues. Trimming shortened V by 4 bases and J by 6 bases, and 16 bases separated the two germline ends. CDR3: CSVGKEGQGEQYF. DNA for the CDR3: TGCAGCGTTGGGAAAGAGGGGCAAGGCGAGCAGTACTTC.